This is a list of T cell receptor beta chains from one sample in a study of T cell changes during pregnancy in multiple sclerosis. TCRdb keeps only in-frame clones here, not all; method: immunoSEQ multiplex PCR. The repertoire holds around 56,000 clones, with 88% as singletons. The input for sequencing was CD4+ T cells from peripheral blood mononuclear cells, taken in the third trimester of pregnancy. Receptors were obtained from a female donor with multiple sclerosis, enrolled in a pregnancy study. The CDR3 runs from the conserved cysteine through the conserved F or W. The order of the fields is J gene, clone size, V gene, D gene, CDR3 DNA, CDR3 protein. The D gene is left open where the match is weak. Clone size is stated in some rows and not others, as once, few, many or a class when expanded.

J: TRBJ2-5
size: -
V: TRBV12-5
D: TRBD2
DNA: TGTGCTAGTGGGTCCGGGACTAGCGGACAAGAGACCCAGTACTTC
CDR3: CASGSGTSGQETQYF

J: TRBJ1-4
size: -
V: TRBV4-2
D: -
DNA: TGTGCCAGCAGCCAAGATGGATCGGGGAGGGGCGAAAAACTGTTTTTT
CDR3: CASSQDGSGRGEKLFF

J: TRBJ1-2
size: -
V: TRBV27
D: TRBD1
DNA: TGTGCCAGCAGTGATCCGGGACAGGGGTTCTATGGCTACACCTTC
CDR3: CASSDPGQGFYGYTF

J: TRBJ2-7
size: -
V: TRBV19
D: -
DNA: TGTGCCAGTAAGAGGGCCCGGGCGGCCTACGAGCAGTACTTC
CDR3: CASKRARAAYEQYF

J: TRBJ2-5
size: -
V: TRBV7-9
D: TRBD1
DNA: TGTGCCAGCAGCTCCCCAGGGGGCTGGGAGACCCAGTACTTC
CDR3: CASSSPGGWETQYF

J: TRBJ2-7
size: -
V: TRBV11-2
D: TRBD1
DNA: TGTGCCAGCAGCTTGACGACAGGGGGCCTATACGAGCAGTACTTC
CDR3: CASSLTTGGLYEQYF

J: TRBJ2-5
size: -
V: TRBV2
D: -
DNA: TGTGCCAGCACGTCCGCCGGGGTGGTGGAGACCCAGTACTTC
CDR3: CASTSAGVVETQYF

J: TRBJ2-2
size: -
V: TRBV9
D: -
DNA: TGTGCCAGCAGCGTAGGACAGGAGAACACCGGGGAGCTGTTTTTT
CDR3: CASSVGQENTGELFF

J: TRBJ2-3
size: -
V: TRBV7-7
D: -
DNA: TGTGCCAGCAGCAGCGGGACAAGCACAGATACGCAGTATTTT
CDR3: CASSSGTSTDTQYF

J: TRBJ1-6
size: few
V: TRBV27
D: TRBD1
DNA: TGTGCCACTTCCCGGACAGGGGTGGGTAATTCACCCCTCCACTTT
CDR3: CATSRTGVGNSPLHF

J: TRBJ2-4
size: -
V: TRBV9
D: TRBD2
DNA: TGTGCCAGCAGCACGGGAGGGAGTCGGACCAAAAACATTCAGTACTTC
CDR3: CASSTGGSRTKNIQYF

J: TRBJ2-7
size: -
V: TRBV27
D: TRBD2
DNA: TGTGCCAGCAGGGGACTAGTCGACGAGCAGTACTTC
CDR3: CASRGLVDEQYF

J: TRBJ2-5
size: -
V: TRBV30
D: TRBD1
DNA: TGTGCCTGGGCCCGGGACAGGACCTTAGGGACCCAGTACTTC
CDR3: CAWARDRTLGTQYF

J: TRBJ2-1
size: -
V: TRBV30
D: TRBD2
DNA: TGTGCCTGGAGTGTAGGGGCTAGCGGGATGCGCAATGAGCAGTTCTTC
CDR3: CAWSVGASGMRNEQFF

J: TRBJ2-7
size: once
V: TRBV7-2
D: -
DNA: TGTGCCAGCAGTTCACAGGGATCGGCGTACTTC
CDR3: CASSSQGSAYF

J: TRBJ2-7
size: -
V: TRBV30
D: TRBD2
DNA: TGTGCTTCAGTTGGGAGCGGGACTGGCGAGCAGTACTTC
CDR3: CASVGSGTGEQYF

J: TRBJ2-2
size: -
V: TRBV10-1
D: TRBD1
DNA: TGCGCCAGCAGTGAACAGGGGCGTGGGGAGCTGTTTTTT
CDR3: CASSEQGRGELFF

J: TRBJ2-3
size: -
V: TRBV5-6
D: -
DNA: TGTGCCAGCAGCCTTAGGACCGACAGCTATAGCACAGATACGCAGTATTTT
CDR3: CASSLRTDSYSTDTQYF

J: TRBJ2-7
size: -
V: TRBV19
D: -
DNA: TGTGCCAGTAGTACGTCCCGGGACACGTACGAGCAGTACTTC
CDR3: CASSTSRDTYEQYF

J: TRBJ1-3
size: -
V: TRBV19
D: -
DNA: TGTGCCAGATGCGGAGCTTCTGGAAACACCATATATTTT
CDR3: CARCGASGNTIYF

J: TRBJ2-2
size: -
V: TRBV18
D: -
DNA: TGTGCCAGCTCACCTTCGACAGTCTGGAACACCGGGGAGCTGTTTTTT
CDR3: CASSPSTVWNTGELFF

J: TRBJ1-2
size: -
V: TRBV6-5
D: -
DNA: TGTGCCAGCAGTTACTCGGAACGGAGGTATGGCTACACCTTC
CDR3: CASSYSERRYGYTF

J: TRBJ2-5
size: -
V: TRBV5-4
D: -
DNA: TGTGCCAGCAGCTGGGGGACTGAACAAGAGACCCAGTACTTC
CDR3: CASSWGTEQETQYF

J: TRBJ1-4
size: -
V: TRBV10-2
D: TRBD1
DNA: TGCGCCAGCAGTGAGTACGGGGGGTCGGGGACAGGTGGCGGTGAAAAACTGTTTTTT
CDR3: CASSEYGGSGTGGGEKLFF

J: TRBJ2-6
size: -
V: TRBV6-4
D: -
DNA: TGTGCCAGCAGTGAGAGGTTCGGAAAACTAAGCTCTGGGGCCAACGTCCTGACTTTC
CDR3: CASSERFGKLSSGANVLTF

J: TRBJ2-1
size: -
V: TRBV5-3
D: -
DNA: TGTGCCAGAAGCTTGAGAGTTTGTGGGAGGCCTCGGTTCCACAATGAGCAGTTCTTC
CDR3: CARSLRVCGRPRFHNEQFF

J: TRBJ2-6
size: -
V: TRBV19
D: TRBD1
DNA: TGTGCCAGTAGTACAGGGACAGCGAGATCTGGGGCCAACGTCCTGACTTTC
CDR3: CASSTGTARSGANVLTF

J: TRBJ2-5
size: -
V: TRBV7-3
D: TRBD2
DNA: TGTGCCAGCAGCCCCCGCGGGGGGGACCCCCGAGAGACCCAGTACTTC
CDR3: CASSPRGGDPRETQYF

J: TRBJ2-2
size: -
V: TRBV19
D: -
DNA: TGTGCCAGTAGTATACAGGTACCCCCGAGAAGGCTGTTTTTT
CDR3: CASSIQVPPRRLFF

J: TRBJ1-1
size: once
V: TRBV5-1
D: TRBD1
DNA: TGCGCCAGCAGACCCGGAAAAACCGGGACAGGGGGAAGGGGAACTGAAGCTTTCTTT
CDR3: CASRPGKTGTGGRGTEAFF

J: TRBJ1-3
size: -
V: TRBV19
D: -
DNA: TGTGCCAGTAGTATTACACAGCTCTCTGGAAACACCATATATTTT
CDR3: CASSITQLSGNTIYF

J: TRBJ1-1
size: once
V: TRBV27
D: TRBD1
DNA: TGTGCCAGCAGTCCACAACAGGGGGGGGGAACTGAAGCTTTCTTT
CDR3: CASSPQQGGGTEAFF

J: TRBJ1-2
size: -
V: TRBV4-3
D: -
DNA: TGCGCCAGCAGCCAAGTGAATAGGGGCAGGAGACCTCTCCCCTATGGCTACACCTTC
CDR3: CASSQVNRGRRPLPYGYTF

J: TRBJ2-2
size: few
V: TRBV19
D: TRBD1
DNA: TGTGCCAGTAGTAAGGGACAGGGGGCGTCCGGGGAGCTGTTTTTT
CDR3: CASSKGQGASGELFF

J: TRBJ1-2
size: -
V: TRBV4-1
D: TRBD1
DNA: TGCGCCAGCAGCGGAGGGGACAGGGGAGATGGACCTTCCTATGGCTACACCTTC
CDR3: CASSGGDRGDGPSYGYTF

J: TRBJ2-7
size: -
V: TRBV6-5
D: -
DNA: TGTGCCAGCAGCCATGACAGGTTGTACGAGCAGTACTTC
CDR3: CASSHDRLYEQYF

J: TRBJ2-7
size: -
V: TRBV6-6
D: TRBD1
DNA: TGTGCCAGCAGTTCCGAAGGGCGGACAGGGAGCATATGGCAGTACTTC
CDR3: CASSSEGRTGSIWQYF

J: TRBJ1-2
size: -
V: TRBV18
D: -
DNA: TGTGCCAGCTCACACACAGAACTCAACTATGGCTACACCTTC
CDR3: CASSHTELNYGYTF

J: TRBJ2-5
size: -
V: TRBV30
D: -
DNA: TGTGCCTGGGGGCTCAGGAGCGGCGAGACCCAGTACTTC
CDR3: CAWGLRSGETQYF

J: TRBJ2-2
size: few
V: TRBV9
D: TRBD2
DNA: TGTGCCAGCAGCGACCCGAGAAGCGGGGCGAACACCGGGGAGCTGTTTTTT
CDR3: CASSDPRSGANTGELFF

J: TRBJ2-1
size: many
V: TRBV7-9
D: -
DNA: TGTGCCAGCAGCTTGACCAGGGGGGTCAATGAGCAGTTCTTC
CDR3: CASSLTRGVNEQFF

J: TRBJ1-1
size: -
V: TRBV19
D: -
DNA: TGTGCCAGTAGCGGGTCGATATTGAACACTGAAGCTTTCTTT
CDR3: CASSGSILNTEAFF

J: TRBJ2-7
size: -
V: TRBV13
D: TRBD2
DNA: TGTGCCAGCAGCCCGAGCGGGGTGTCCTACGAGCAGTACTTC
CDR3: CASSPSGVSYEQYF

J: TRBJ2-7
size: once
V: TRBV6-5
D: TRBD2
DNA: TGTGCCAGCAGCTACGGAACTAGCGGGAGGGCCTACGAGCAGTACTTC
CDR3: CASSYGTSGRAYEQYF

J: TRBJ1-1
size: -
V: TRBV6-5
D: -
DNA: TGTGCCAGCAGTCGGGCGGGGGGCACTGAAGCTTTCTTT
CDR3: CASSRAGGTEAFF

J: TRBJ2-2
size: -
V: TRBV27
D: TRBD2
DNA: TGTGCCAGCAGTCCGCGGACTAGCGGGGGGGCCGGGTTGAGGACCGGGGAGCTGTTTTTT
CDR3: CASSPRTSGGAGLRTGELFF

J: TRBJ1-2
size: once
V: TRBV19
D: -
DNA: TGTGCCAGTATCGGCCGCGAGGGAGACGGCTACACCTTC
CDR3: CASIGREGDGYTF

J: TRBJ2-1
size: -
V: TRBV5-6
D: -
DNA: TGTGCCAGCAAGAGGATTTCAGGGTCAGTTTTTCGCAATGAGCAGTTCTTC
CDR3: CASKRISGSVFRNEQFF

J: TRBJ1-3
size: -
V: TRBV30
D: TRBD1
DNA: TGTGCCTGGGCTACGGGGACAGCTGGAAACACCATATATTTT
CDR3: CAWATGTAGNTIYF

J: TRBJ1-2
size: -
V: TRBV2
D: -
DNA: TGTGCCAGCACCCAGGGGCCGGCTAACTATGGCTACACCTTC
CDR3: CASTQGPANYGYTF